This T cell receptor (beta chain) was captured by sequencing in a study of T cell responses to AZD1222 COVID-19 vaccine. Here immunoSEQ multiplex PCR was the method, and the copy in TCRdb shows in-frame clones only, minus some. The sample carries more than 120,000 clones, 88% recorded once. Trimming pared 3 bases from V and 0 bases from J, leaving 12 bases between. CDR3 length equals 15 residues. The germline V gene encodes CDR1 SGHRS and CDR2 YFSETQ. Findings of the study overall: Just 6 or 7 AZD1222 recipients were seropositive at baseline.

In the case of this clone: Its antigen is unidentified.

The chain uses TRBV5-1 and TRBJ1-2; tentative D call: TRBD1 (5 bases). The sequenced sample was peripheral blood, obtained 28 days after the second dose of the MenACWY control vaccine. The TCR originated in an adult who received the MenACWY meningococcal vaccine as a control. The CDR3 DNA reads as TGCGCCAGCAGCTCTGACAGCGAAACTAACTATGGCTACACCTTC. This translates into CASSSDSETNYGYTF. The variable domain in full, completed from reference TRBV5-1 and TRBJ1-2, reads KAGVTQTPRYLIKTRGQQVTLSCSPISGHRSVSWYQQTPGQGLQFLFEYFSETQRNKGNFPGRFSGRQFSNSRSEMNVSTLELGDSALYLCASSSDSETNYGYTFGSGTRLTVV.